A selection of T cell receptor beta chains follows, all from one sample in a study of T-cell memory formation after mild COVID-19. TCRdb re-derived calls from the 5' RACE reads in MiXCR, one entry per CDR3 protein. The data hold 35,000 to 55,000 distinct CDR3 sequences, with roughly 9.8% observed a single time. The sample taken for sequencing was PBMCs or a T cell subset sorted from them (not recorded which). These receptors all come from an adult woman who had mild COVID-19 (a few samples of this study predate the infection). Cell type and time point are not known. Both conserved end residues are part of each CDR3. The D gene is left open where the match is weak. Where a row states a size, it is once, few, many or the class of an expanded clone; other rows omit it.

d_gene: -
v_gene: TRBV20-1
j_gene: TRBJ2-3
abundance: many
CDR3nt: TGCAGTGCCACTCCTAGGGGCCGGACAGATACGCAGTATTTT
CDR3aa: CSATPRGRTDTQYF

d_gene: -
v_gene: TRBV12-3/TRBV12-4
j_gene: TRBJ2-3
abundance: few
CDR3nt: TGTGCCAGCACCCTGCAGGCAATCAGCACAGATACGCAGTATTTT
CDR3aa: CASTLQAISTDTQYF

d_gene: -
v_gene: TRBV2
j_gene: TRBJ2-2
abundance: few
CDR3nt: TGTGCCAGCAGGGGCGTAACCGGGGAGCTGTTTTTT
CDR3aa: CASRGVTGELFF

d_gene: TRBD2
v_gene: TRBV6-6
j_gene: TRBJ2-1
abundance: few
CDR3nt: TGTGCCACCCTCGGGAGGGCGGTTGTTGAGCAGTTCTTC
CDR3aa: CATLGRAVVEQFF

d_gene: TRBD1
v_gene: TRBV27
j_gene: TRBJ2-7
abundance: many
CDR3nt: TGTGCCAGCAGTTTAAAGCGCCCGCGACAGGGGGCTTGGTACGAGCAGTACTTC
CDR3aa: CASSLKRPRQGAWYEQYF

d_gene: TRBD1
v_gene: TRBV12-3/TRBV12-4
j_gene: TRBJ1-2
abundance: few
CDR3nt: TGTGCCAGCAGTTTCGCCGGGACAGGGGGATCTGGCTACACCTTC
CDR3aa: CASSFAGTGGSGYTF

d_gene: TRBD2
v_gene: TRBV12-3/TRBV12-4
j_gene: TRBJ2-3
abundance: many
CDR3nt: TGTGCCAGCAGTTTTAGCGGGGGGCGTCGCACAGATACGCAGTATTTT
CDR3aa: CASSFSGGRRTDTQYF

d_gene: -
v_gene: TRBV29-1
j_gene: TRBJ2-3
abundance: few
CDR3nt: TGCAGCGTTGTCGACTGGGATACGCAGTATTTT
CDR3aa: CSVVDWDTQYF

d_gene: -
v_gene: TRBV4-1
j_gene: TRBJ2-3
abundance: few
CDR3nt: TGCGCCAGCAGCCGCCTTGGCGGGGCCTTCACAGATACGCAGTATTTT
CDR3aa: CASSRLGGAFTDTQYF

d_gene: TRBD2
v_gene: TRBV9
j_gene: TRBJ2-2
abundance: few
CDR3nt: TGTGCCAGCAGCGTGCGGCGGGGGACGAACACCGGGGAGCTGTTTTTT
CDR3aa: CASSVRRGTNTGELFF

d_gene: TRBD2
v_gene: TRBV6-1
j_gene: TRBJ2-7
abundance: -
CDR3nt: TGTGCCAGCAATGTAGAGCGGGGGGAATTATTCTACGAGCAGTACTTC
CDR3aa: CASNVERGELFYEQYF

d_gene: TRBD1
v_gene: TRBV7-2
j_gene: TRBJ2-1
abundance: few
CDR3nt: TGTGCCAGCAGCTCCCGGACAGGGGGCCTTATAGATGAGCAGTTCTTC
CDR3aa: CASSSRTGGLIDEQFF

d_gene: -
v_gene: TRBV3-1
j_gene: TRBJ1-3
abundance: -
CDR3nt: TGTGCCAGCAGCCAAGAACCCTCTGGAAACACCATATATTTT
CDR3aa: CASSQEPSGNTIYF

d_gene: -
v_gene: TRBV4-3
j_gene: TRBJ2-4
abundance: -
CDR3nt: TGCGCCAGCAGCCAAGAGGTGGTGGGGAGTAGCGCCAAAAACATTCAGTACTTC
CDR3aa: CASSQEVVGSSAKNIQYF

d_gene: -
v_gene: TRBV18
j_gene: TRBJ2-1
abundance: few
CDR3nt: TGTGCCAGCTCACCTACCGGCTCAGGGTTTTTGTACAATGAGCAGTTCTTC
CDR3aa: CASSPTGSGFLYNEQFF

d_gene: -
v_gene: TRBV11-2
j_gene: TRBJ2-1
abundance: -
CDR3nt: TGTGCCAGCAGCTTAGACGCTCAACCCGTTAATGAGCAGTTCTTC
CDR3aa: CASSLDAQPVNEQFF

d_gene: -
v_gene: TRBV30
j_gene: TRBJ2-1
abundance: medium-sized
CDR3nt: TGTGCCTGGAGGAAAGCCGCCTACAATGAGCAGTTCTTC
CDR3aa: CAWRKAAYNEQFF

d_gene: -
v_gene: TRBV10-3
j_gene: TRBJ1-2
abundance: few
CDR3nt: TGTGCCATCAGTGGGGGGGACGGGGTTAACTATGGCTACACCTTC
CDR3aa: CAISGGDGVNYGYTF

d_gene: -
v_gene: TRBV5-6
j_gene: TRBJ2-7
abundance: few
CDR3nt: TGTGCCAGCAGCTCTTACACTTATAGTAGCTACGAGCAGTACTTC
CDR3aa: CASSSYTYSSYEQYF

d_gene: TRBD1
v_gene: TRBV7-2
j_gene: TRBJ2-5
abundance: many
CDR3nt: TGTGCCAGCAGCCCAGGACAGGGGGCATACTTC
CDR3aa: CASSPGQGAYF

d_gene: TRBD1
v_gene: TRBV9
j_gene: TRBJ2-1
abundance: -
CDR3nt: TGTGCCAGCAGCGCAAGGGACAGGGTATTGAATGAGCAGTTCTTC
CDR3aa: CASSARDRVLNEQFF

d_gene: TRBD1
v_gene: TRBV30
j_gene: TRBJ1-2
abundance: -
CDR3nt: TGTGCCCGTCGCCCGGGACAGTCATCCTATGGCTACACCTTC
CDR3aa: CARRPGQSSYGYTF

d_gene: TRBD2
v_gene: TRBV20-1
j_gene: TRBJ2-3
abundance: -
CDR3nt: TGCAGTGCCCACGAGCCGACTAGCGGGAGTCAAGATACGCAGTATTTT
CDR3aa: CSAHEPTSGSQDTQYF

d_gene: TRBD1
v_gene: TRBV7-9
j_gene: TRBJ2-4
abundance: many
CDR3nt: TGTGCCAGCAGCTTAGGGGACAGTCGAAACATTCAGTACTTC
CDR3aa: CASSLGDSRNIQYF

d_gene: TRBD1
v_gene: TRBV5-1
j_gene: TRBJ2-5
abundance: few
CDR3nt: TGCGCCAGCAGCTTGGGGACAGGGAAAGAGACCCAGTACTTC
CDR3aa: CASSLGTGKETQYF

d_gene: -
v_gene: TRBV25-1
j_gene: TRBJ2-7
abundance: few
CDR3nt: TGTGCCAGCAGTACCCGGGACTCGAGTTACGAGCAGTACTTC
CDR3aa: CASSTRDSSYEQYF

d_gene: TRBD2
v_gene: TRBV24-1
j_gene: TRBJ2-7
abundance: -
CDR3nt: TGTGCCACCAGTGCGGGGGGTTACTACGAGCAGTACTTC
CDR3aa: CATSAGGYYEQYF

d_gene: -
v_gene: TRBV18
j_gene: TRBJ2-5
abundance: -
CDR3nt: TGTGCCAGCTCACCAACGACAGAGCAAGAGACCCAGTACTTC
CDR3aa: CASSPTTEQETQYF

d_gene: -
v_gene: TRBV7-2
j_gene: TRBJ2-2
abundance: many
CDR3nt: TGTGCCAGCAGCCCCAGAGTAGCCGCCGGGGAGCTGTTTTTT
CDR3aa: CASSPRVAAGELFF

d_gene: TRBD1
v_gene: TRBV5-1
j_gene: TRBJ1-1
abundance: many
CDR3nt: TGCGCCAGCAGCCCCAGACAGGGCGGCGGCACTGAAGCTTTCTTT
CDR3aa: CASSPRQGGGTEAFF

d_gene: TRBD2
v_gene: TRBV5-1
j_gene: TRBJ2-7
abundance: many
CDR3nt: TGCGCCAGCAGCTGGACTAGCGGTACCTACGAGCAGTACTTC
CDR3aa: CASSWTSGTYEQYF

d_gene: TRBD2
v_gene: TRBV4-2
j_gene: TRBJ2-3
abundance: few
CDR3nt: TGTGCCAGCAGCCAAGAAGGAGCTAGCGGGGGAGATACGCAGTATTTT
CDR3aa: CASSQEGASGGDTQYF

d_gene: TRBD1
v_gene: TRBV9
j_gene: TRBJ2-3
abundance: -
CDR3nt: TGTGCCAGCAGCGCCGAGACAGGGGAAACTTACACAGATACGCAGTATTTT
CDR3aa: CASSAETGETYTDTQYF